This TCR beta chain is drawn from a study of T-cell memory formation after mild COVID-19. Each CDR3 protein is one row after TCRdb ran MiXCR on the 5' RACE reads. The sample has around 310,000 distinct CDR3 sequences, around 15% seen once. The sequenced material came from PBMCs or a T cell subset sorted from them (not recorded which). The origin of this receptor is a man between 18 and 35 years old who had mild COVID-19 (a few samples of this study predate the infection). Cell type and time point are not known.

The CDR3 region is CASSLGPNYNEQFF. The CDR3 bases are TGTGCCAGCAGCTTGGGGCCTAACTACAATGAGCAGTTCTTC. This rearrangement joins TRBV7-9 to TRBJ2-1, with D tentatively TRBD1 (5 bases). The CDR3 has 14 amino acids. V shed 3 bases and J shed 3 bases, with 9 bases lying between them. Germline values: CDR1 SEHNR, CDR2 FQNEAQ (reference sequence).